Each of the 22 T cell receptor beta chains below was sequenced from the same sample in a study of spatial heterogeneity in lung cancer. Study findings and constraints: In tumors, expanded intratumoral alpha and beta TCR counts tracked mutation counts.

TCRdb ran MiXCR on the 5' RACE reads and lists one entry per CDR3 protein. The sample holds some 180 distinct CDR3 sequences, 43% seen once. Time point of the sample: sample taken at primary tumor resection. For these receptors, no antigen is known. Sequencing was performed on lung tumor tissue, taken at surgery. The receptors were sampled from a female donor with early-stage non-small cell lung cancer.

Points on this clonotype: Since the library was made to target alpha chains, this beta chain is a stray read and its abundance is not meaningful. V gene TRBV20-1 combines with J gene TRBJ1-6; possibly TRBD1 for D (6 bases). This CDR3 has 13 residues. Germline CDR1 reads DFQATT; CDR2 reads SNEGSKA (reference sequence). Trimming took off 6 bases at V and 9 bases at J, with 15 bases between the two ends. CDR3 DNA sequence: TGCAGTGCCTTACCGGACAGTGGTTCACCCCTCCACTTT. This codes for CSALPDSGSPLHF.

This clonotype was recorded a few times. In a library made to pick up alpha chains, this beta chain is a stray read with a size that means little. V is TRBV7-9 and J is TRBJ2-5; the match to TRBD1 covers 7 bases. The germline CDR1 and CDR2 sequences are SEHNR and FQNEAQ (reference sequence). The V and J ends lost 6 bases and 1 base, in that order; junction bases with no gene match: 5. The CDR3 covers 14 residues. This chain's CDR3 is CASSSPGGQETQYF. Here the CDR3 DNA reads TGTGCCAGCAGTTCACCAGGGGGCCAAGAGACCCAGTACTTC.

The table lists this clonotype with a few counts. This beta chain is an unintended read in a library built for alpha chains; its size means little. The chain couples TRBV29-1 to TRBJ2-7; a possible D gene is TRBD1 (5 bases). Trimming removed 5 bases at V and 3 bases at J, with 11 bases between. This CDR3 contains 12 residues. The germline V gene encodes CDR1 SQVTM and CDR2 ANQGSEA. In DNA, the CDR3 is TGCAGCGTTCAGGGTCCTTACTACGAGCAGTACTTC. Protein: CSVQGPYYEQYF.

With respect to this clonotype: This beta chain is an off-target read within a library intended for alpha chains, so its frequency means little. The rearrangement joins TRBV20-1 to TRBJ1-5, with D perhaps matching TRBD1 (5 bases). The germline V gene has CDR1 DFQATT and CDR2 SNEGSKA (reference sequence). Trimming stripped 4 bases from V and 0 bases from J, with 13 bases between. The CDR3 totals 15 residues. The CDR3 protein is CSAKWGIISNQPQHF. The CDR3 DNA reads as TGCAGTGCTAAGTGGGGGATCATTAGCAATCAGCCCCAGCATTTT.

On this clonotype: This beta chain represents an off-target read in a library built for alpha chains; its size is of limited meaning. The V gene is TRBV10-2, the J gene TRBJ2-7; 10 bases agree with TRBD2. Per germline, CDR1 WSHSY and CDR2 SAAADI. V gave up 4 bases and J gave up 8 bases; unmatched junction bases: 8. This CDR3 contains 14 residues. In DNA form, the CDR3 reads TGCGCCAGCAGTGCCCCCACTAGCGGGATTCAGCAGTACTTC. Translating gives CASSAPTSGIQQYF.

This clonotype was observed a handful of times. This beta chain is a stray sequence in a library constructed for alpha chains; its clone size is not meaningful. The chain uses TRBV6-1 and TRBJ2-1; no clear D gene. V gave up 5 bases and J gave up 15 bases, with 14 bases separating them. Germline V lookup: CDR1 MNHNS, CDR2 SASEGT. This CDR3 region has 11 residues. CDR3 nucleotide sequence: TGTGCCAGCAGTAATGGGGTACCCACGTTCTTC. Amino acids: CASSNGVPTFF.

Notes on this clonotype: This beta chain is an off-target read within a library intended for alpha chains, so its frequency means little. The DNA of the CDR3 is TGCAGTACCCCGGGACAGATCACAGATACGCAGTATTTT. Encoded protein: CSTPGQITDTQYF. The chain carries TRBV20-1 and TRBJ2-3; 7 bases match TRBD1. This CDR3 region has 13 residues. The V segment lost 8 bases and the J segment 2 bases; nucleotides outside the gene matches: 7. Germline lookup yields CDR1 DFQATT and CDR2 SNEGSKA (reference sequence).

A word on this clonotype: In a library made to pick up alpha chains, this beta chain is a stray read with a size that means little. The rearrangement joins TRBV11-3 to TRBJ2-3; weak D call: TRBD1 (5 bases). Germline-derived CDR1 and CDR2 are SGHNT and YENEEA. The CDR3 loop spans 12 amino acids. V gave up 5 bases and J gave up 6 bases, with 9 bases separating them. The CDR3 region has the DNA TGTGCCAGCAGCCCAGGGATGGATACGCAGTATTTT. It translates to CASSPGMDTQYF.

Comments on this clonotype: Because the library targeted alpha chains, this beta chain is an off-target read whose size means little. This chain uses TRBV6-6 with TRBJ2-2, with 7 nucleotides matching TRBD2. CDR1 MNHNY and CDR2 SVGAGI come from the germline V gene (reference sequence). The CDR3 is 16 residues long. With 10 bases clipped from V and 4 bases from J, the junction kept 15 bases outside the gene matches. CDR3 region: CATLLLGRAVTGELFF. CDR3 DNA sequence: TGTGCCACCCTCCTATTAGGGAGGGCGGTCACCGGGGAGCTGTTTTTT.

For this clonotype: This beta chain is an unintended read in a library built for alpha chains; its size means little. J is TRBJ2-1 and V is TRBV18; D remains unclear. CDR3 size: 14 residues. Germline V gene data show CDR1 as KGHSH and CDR2 as LQKENI. V was trimmed by 5 bases and J by 7 bases, leaving 15 bases between them. The CDR3 loop is CASSSPTAWNEQFF. The DNA of the CDR3 is TGTGCCAGCTCATCTCCAACAGCCTGGAATGAGCAGTTCTTC.

As concerns this clonotype: This beta chain came through as a stray read in a library set up for alpha chains, and its size says little. In DNA form, the CDR3 reads TGCGCCAGCAGCCCAATGGGGTCCTACGAGCAGTACTTC. It is translated as CASSPMGSYEQYF. This chain uses TRBV5-1 with TRBJ2-7; D remains unclear. From germline, CDR1 is SGHRS and CDR2 YFSETQ. Between the trimmed V and J ends, which lost 4 bases and 1 base, there was a span of 9 bases. This CDR3 has 13 residues.

This clonotype was observed a handful of times. A library made for alpha chains picked up this beta chain off target, so its size means little. The chain uses TRBV20-1 and TRBJ1-4; unclear D gene. Germline V gene data show CDR1 as DFQATT and CDR2 as SNEGSKA (reference sequence). The CDR3 spans 12 residues. The V end lost 8 bases, the J end lost 6 bases, and 13 bases lay between the germline ends. This CDR3 is CSSFSIDEKLFF. Here the CDR3 DNA reads TGCAGTTCATTTAGCATTGATGAAAAACTGTTTTTT.

A few counts support this clonotype. The library was prepared for alpha chains; this beta chain is a stray read, so its frequency means little. J is TRBJ2-2 and V is TRBV5-4, with TRBD1 identical over 12 bases. This CDR3 has 16 residues. J was trimmed by 4 bases and V by 4 bases; bases with no gene match: 5. Germline loops: CDR1 SGHNT, CDR2 YYREEE (reference sequence). In nucleotides, the CDR3 is TGTGCCAGCAGCCCCGGGACAGGGGGCATCACCGGGGAGCTGTTTTTT. It yields the protein CASSPGTGGITGELFF.

There are a few counts of this clonotype. As an off-target read in a library built for alpha chains, this beta chain has a frequency of little significance. V and J are TRBV6-5 and TRBJ2-5; possibly TRBD2 for D (6 bases). CDR3 length equals 13 residues. V lost 2 bases to trimming and J lost 4 bases, with 8 bases between them. Looked up from germline, CDR1 is MNHEY and CDR2 is SVGAGI. In DNA form, the CDR3 reads TGTGCCAGCAGTTACCTGGGAGGAGAGACCCAGTACTTC. It encodes CASSYLGGETQYF.

A remark on this clonotype: This beta chain turned up in a library designed for alpha chains; as an off-target read, its abundance says little. The chain employs TRBV12-3 or TRBV12-4 and TRBJ2-3; D unclear. This CDR3 has 13 residues. Between the trimmed V and J ends, which lost 5 bases and 2 bases, there was a span of 8 bases. CDR3 coding DNA: TGTGCCAGCAGTCTTACTGACACAGATACGCAGTATTTT. Translating gives CASSLTDTDTQYF.

With regard to this clonotype: This beta chain represents an off-target read in a library built for alpha chains; its size is of limited meaning. The chain carries TRBV5-1 and TRBJ2-5; the D gene is possibly TRBD1 (7 bases). From germline, CDR1 is SGHRS and CDR2 YFSETQ. This CDR3 contains 14 residues. Trimming stripped 3 bases from V and 3 bases from J, with 12 bases between. In DNA, the CDR3 is TGCGCCAGCAGCTCCCAGGGGGGAGAAGAGACCCAGTACTTC. It yields the protein CASSSQGGEETQYF.

As for this clonotype: Germline and junction disagree at one end, which may indicate a read error. Because this beta chain is a stray read in a library intended to capture alpha chains, its abundance should not be given much weight. The gene calls are TRBV12-3 or TRBV12-4 and TRBJ2-3; D may be TRBD1 (5 bases). This CDR3 spans 13 amino acids. CDR3 bases: TGTGCCAGTAGTTTCAGGGGCACAGATACGCAGTATTTT. Protein product: CASSFRGTDTQYF.

This clonotype qualifies as hyperexpanded (1% or more). At one boundary the junction diverges from the germline segment, which might be a read error. This beta chain slipped into a library made for alpha chains as a stray read, so its size is not meaningful. This chain connects TRBV4-2 to TRBJ2-4; D may correspond to TRBD1 or TRBD2 (5 bases each). CDR3 length: 12 residues. Germline values: CDR1 LGHNA, CDR2 YNFKEQ. This CDR3 reads CASSQERGALAF. As DNA, the CDR3 is TGTGCCAGCAGCCAAGAAAGGGGAGCCTTAGCCTTC.

Worth noting for this clonotype: In a library made to pick up alpha chains, this beta chain is a stray read with a size that means little. V usage is TRBV20-1 and J usage is TRBJ2-7, with 9 bases matching TRBD1. The CDR3 consists of 14 residues. The junction had 10 bases not matched to a gene; V was cut back by 5 bases and J by 5 bases. Germline V lookup: CDR1 DFQATT, CDR2 SNEGSKA (reference sequence). The CDR3 is CSAGRDRVLHEQYF. CDR3 bases: TGCAGTGCTGGCCGGGACAGGGTATTACACGAGCAGTACTTC.

This clonotype is deemed hyperexpanded (1% or more). This beta chain slipped into a library made for alpha chains as a stray read, so its size is not meaningful. J is TRBJ2-5 and V is TRBV13; D gene unclear. With 2 bases removed from V and 5 bases from J, the gap between germline ends came to 9 bases. The CDR3 is 13 amino acids. Germline V gene data show CDR1 as PRHDT and CDR2 as FYEKMQ (reference sequence). CDR3: CASSLNGEETQYF. The CDR3 DNA reads as TGTGCCAGCAGCTTAAACGGAGAGGAGACCCAGTACTTC.

About this clonotype itself: The library was designed around alpha chains, so this beta chain is a stray read whose abundance carries little weight. V gene TRBV27 combines with J gene TRBJ2-7; 7 bases line up with TRBD1. The CDR3 sequence is 13 residues long. Losses at the gene ends were 3 bases for V and 4 bases for J; bases not matched to a gene: 3. Looked up from germline, CDR1 is MNHEY and CDR2 is SMNVEV (reference sequence). CDR3 bases: TGTGCCAGCAGTTTCCCAGGGGGTTACGAGCAGTACTTC. Translation: CASSFPGGYEQYF.

As to this clonotype: The library was prepared for alpha chains; this beta chain is a stray read, so its frequency means little. The CDR3 DNA sequence: TGTGCCAGCAGCTTACCGGGACTAGCGGGAGGACCTCAGTACTTC. Encoded protein: CASSLPGLAGGPQYF. J is TRBJ2-7 and V is TRBV7-9; 15 nucleotides align to TRBD2. V was pared by 2 bases and J by 10 bases, with 6 bases of the junction left unmatched. This CDR3 comprises 15 residues. Germline V gene data show CDR1 as SEHNR and CDR2 as FQNEAQ (reference sequence).